This T cell receptor (beta chain) was sequenced in a study of T cell repertoires and HLA-DP antigens. Study information: Sorted CD137+CD4+ samples averaged 218.4 ng DNA; pre-culture CD4+ samples, 1,200 ng. The study, taken as a whole, reports: Against one allele, clones undetected before culture averaged approximately 36%; against the other, 50% to 65%.

The V and J ends lost 0 bases and 1 base respectively, with 7 bases between them. The CDR3 covers 14 residues. Germline loops: CDR1 MNHEY, CDR2 SMNVEV (reference sequence). Assay used: immunoSEQ multiplex PCR; TCRdb lists only in-frame clones, some missing. The sample yields almost 90,000 clones, around 86% seen once. Untouched CD4+ T cells were isolated by negative selection, averaging almost 98% purity. Turning to this clone: Its antigen is not known.

This sequence was found in a man aged 50 to 59 in good health and CMV-seronegative. Sequencing input: CD4+ T cells from PBMCs. The J gene is TRBJ2-7, the V gene TRBV27, with D perhaps matching TRBD2 (5 bases). The DNA of the CDR3 is TGTGCCAGCAGTTTATCGGGCGGGTCCTACGAGCAGTACTTC. It translates to CASSLSGGSYEQYF.